The 8 T cell receptor beta chains below were found in one sample sequenced in a study of human T cells and chemical hapten exposure. TCRdb used MiXCR to reprocess the RACE reads, holding one entry per CDR3 protein. In the table there are approximately 86,000 distinct CDR3 sequences, about a tenth of which are singletons. Documented time point: patch test 3, about 24 weeks after DPC sensitization. Specified treatment: therapeutic diphenylcyclopropenone sensitization with weekly scalp DPC. Source: whole blood, taken in connection with sensitization to the hapten diphenylcyclopropenone (DPC). The source of these receptors is a woman aged 25 to 39 with alopecia areata. Some clones in this sample may be carry-over from other donors' samples.

This clonotype came up many times. The chain is built from TRBV7-2 and TRBJ2-4; 9 bases match TRBD1. Trimming took 5 bases from V and 7 from J; bases not matched to a gene: 6. This CDR3 comprises 14 residues. Germline values: CDR1 SGHTA, CDR2 FQGNSA. The CDR3, as DNA: TGTGCCAGCAGCCAGACAGGGGGTTTCAACATTCAGTACTTC. This translates into CASSQTGGFNIQYF.

At least ten counts were recorded for this clonotype. The V gene is TRBV18, the J gene TRBJ1-1, with TRBD1 identical over 7 bases. CDR3 length equals 14 residues. Trimming took 2 bases from V and 4 from J; bases not matched to a gene: 4. CDR1 is KGHSH, CDR2 LQKENI, per germline. Written as DNA, the CDR3 is TGTGCCAGCTCACCAGACAGGGAGATCACTGAAGCTTTCTTT. Its protein is CASSPDREITEAFF.

In this sample, this clonotype turned up a few times. The V call is TRBV30, the J call TRBJ2-7, with TRBD1 matching over 9 bases. CDR1 and CDR2 (germline): GTSNPN, SVGIG (reference sequence). There are 13 residues in the CDR3. Trimming cost V 4 bases and J 3 bases; bases outside gene matches: 4. CDR3 nucleotide sequence: TGTGCCTGGACCACGGGACAGGGCTACGAGCAGTACGTC. Protein sequence: CAWTTGQGYEQYV.

This clonotype was counted a few times. The V gene is TRBV6-6, the J gene TRBJ2-2; tentative D call: TRBD2 (6 bases). Trimming took off 5 bases at V and 4 bases at J, with 14 bases between the two ends. The germline V gene encodes CDR1 MNHNY and CDR2 SVGAGI (reference sequence). The CDR3 totals 15 residues. The CDR3 nucleotides are TGTGCCAGCAGTGGCGGGGACTCTCCCACCGGGGAGCTGTTTTTT. It yields the protein CASSGGDSPTGELFF.

This clonotype was seen at least ten times. The chain uses TRBV28 and TRBJ2-1, with 8 bases matching TRBD1. J gave up 2 bases and V 2 bases, and 11 bases lay outside the gene matches. The CDR3 has 18 residues. From germline, CDR1 is MDHEN and CDR2 SYDVKM. This CDR3 is CASSLDRGLQTTYNEQFF. Written as DNA, the CDR3 is TGTGCCAGCAGTTTAGACAGGGGCCTCCAAACAACCTACAATGAGCAGTTCTTC.

This clonotype was found a few times. CDR3 sequence reads: CSIQGASDTQYF. DNA for the CDR3: TGCAGCATACAGGGTGCGTCAGATACGCAGTATTTT. The V gene is TRBV29-1, the J gene TRBJ2-3; maybe TRBD1 (6 bases). The CDR3 has 12 residues. Germline V gene lookup returns CDR1 SQVTM and CDR2 ANQGSEA. The V and J ends lost 8 bases and 4 bases respectively, with 13 bases between them.

This clonotype was recorded at least ten times. The V gene is TRBV5-1, the J gene TRBJ1-2, with 10 bases lining up with TRBD1. CDR1 SGHRS and CDR2 YFSETQ come from the germline V gene. The CDR3 is 15 residues long. Trimming cost V 4 bases and J 7 bases; bases outside gene matches: 10. CDR3 nucleotide sequence: TGCGCCAGCAGCATCCCCGGGACAGGGGCAGGTGGCTACACCTTC. Translated: CASSIPGTGAGGYTF.

The V and J genes are TRBV2 and TRBJ2-7; 7 bases fit TRBD2. In germline, CDR1 is SNHLY, CDR2 FYNNEI. The CDR3 is 13 residues long. The ends lost 6 bases at V and 6 bases at J; junction bases unmatched: 8. CDR3 sequence (DNA): TGTGCCAGCAGCCCCTCTAGCGGCCGCGAGCAGTACTTC. Translation: CASSPSSGREQYF.